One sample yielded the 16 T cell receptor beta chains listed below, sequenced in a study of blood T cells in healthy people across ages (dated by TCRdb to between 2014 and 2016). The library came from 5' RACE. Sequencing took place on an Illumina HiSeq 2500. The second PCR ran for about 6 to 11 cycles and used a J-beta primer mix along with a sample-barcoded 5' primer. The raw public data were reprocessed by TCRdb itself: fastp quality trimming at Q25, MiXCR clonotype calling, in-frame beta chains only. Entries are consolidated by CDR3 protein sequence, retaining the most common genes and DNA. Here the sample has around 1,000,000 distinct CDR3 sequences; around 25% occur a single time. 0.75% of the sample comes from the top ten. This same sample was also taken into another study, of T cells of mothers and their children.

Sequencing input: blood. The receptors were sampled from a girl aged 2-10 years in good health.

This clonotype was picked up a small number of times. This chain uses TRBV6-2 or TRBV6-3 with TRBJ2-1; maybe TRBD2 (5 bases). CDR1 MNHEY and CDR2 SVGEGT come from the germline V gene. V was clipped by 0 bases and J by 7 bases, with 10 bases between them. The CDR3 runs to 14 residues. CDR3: CASSYSLARNEQFF. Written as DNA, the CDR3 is TGTGCCAGCAGTTACTCTCTAGCTAGGAATGAGCAGTTCTTC.

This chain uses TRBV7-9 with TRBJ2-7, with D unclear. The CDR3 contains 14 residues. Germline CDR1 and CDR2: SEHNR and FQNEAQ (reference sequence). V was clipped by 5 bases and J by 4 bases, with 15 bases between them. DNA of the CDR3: TGTGCCAGCAGCCAGGAACACAACTTATACGAGCAGTACTTC. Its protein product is CASSQEHNLYEQYF.

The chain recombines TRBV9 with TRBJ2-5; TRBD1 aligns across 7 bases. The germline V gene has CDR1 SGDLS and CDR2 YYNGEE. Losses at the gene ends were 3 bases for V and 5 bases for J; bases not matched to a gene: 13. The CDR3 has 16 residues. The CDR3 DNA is TGTGCCAGCAGCGCGAGGGAGACAGGGAAGTGGGAGACCCAGTACTTC. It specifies CASSARETGKWETQYF.

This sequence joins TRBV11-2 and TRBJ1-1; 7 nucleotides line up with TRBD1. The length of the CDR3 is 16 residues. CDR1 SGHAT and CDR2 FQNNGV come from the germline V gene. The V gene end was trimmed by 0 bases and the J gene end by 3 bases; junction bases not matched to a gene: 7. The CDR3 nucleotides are TGTGCCAGCAGCTTAGATCGCGTCCAGGGGGACACTGAAGCTTTCTTT. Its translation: CASSLDRVQGDTEAFF.

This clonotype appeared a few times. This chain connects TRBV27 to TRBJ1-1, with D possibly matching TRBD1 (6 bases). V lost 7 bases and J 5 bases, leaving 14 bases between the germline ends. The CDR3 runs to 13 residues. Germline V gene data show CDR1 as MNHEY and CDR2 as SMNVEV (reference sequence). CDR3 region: CASNPMGATEAFF. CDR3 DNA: TGTGCCAGCAACCCCATGGGGGCAACTGAAGCTTTCTTT.

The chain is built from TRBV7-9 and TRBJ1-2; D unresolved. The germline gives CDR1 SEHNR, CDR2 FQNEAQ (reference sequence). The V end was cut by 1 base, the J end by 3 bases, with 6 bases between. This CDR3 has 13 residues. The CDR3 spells CASSLDSYYGYTF. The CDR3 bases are TGTGCCAGCAGCTTAGACAGTTACTATGGCTACACCTTC.

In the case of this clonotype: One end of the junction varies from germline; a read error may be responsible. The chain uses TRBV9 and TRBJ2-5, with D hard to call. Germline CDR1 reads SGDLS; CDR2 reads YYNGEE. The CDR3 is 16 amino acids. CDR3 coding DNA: TGTGCCGGCAGCGTTCGTTCCGTTGGAATCCAAGAGACCCAGTACTTC. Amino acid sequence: CAGSVRSVGIQETQYF.

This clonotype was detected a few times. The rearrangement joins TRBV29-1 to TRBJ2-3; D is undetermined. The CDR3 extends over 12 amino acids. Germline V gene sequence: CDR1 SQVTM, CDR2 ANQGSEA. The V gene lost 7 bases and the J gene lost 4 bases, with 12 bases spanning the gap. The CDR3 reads CSGSPRADTQYF. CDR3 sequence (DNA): TGCAGCGGATCACCTAGGGCAGATACGCAGTATTTT.

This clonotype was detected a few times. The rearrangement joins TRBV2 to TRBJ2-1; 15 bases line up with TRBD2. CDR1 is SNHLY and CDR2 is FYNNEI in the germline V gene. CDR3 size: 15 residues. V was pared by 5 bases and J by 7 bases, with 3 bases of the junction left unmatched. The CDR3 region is CASSWTSGGANEQFF. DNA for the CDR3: TGTGCCAGCAGTTGGACTAGCGGGGGGGCGAATGAGCAGTTCTTC.

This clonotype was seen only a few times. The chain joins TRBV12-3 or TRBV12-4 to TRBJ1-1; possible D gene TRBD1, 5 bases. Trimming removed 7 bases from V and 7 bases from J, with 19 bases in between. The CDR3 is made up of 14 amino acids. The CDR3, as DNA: TGTGCCAGCATACTGGCCACAGGCGCTGATGAAGCTTTCTTT. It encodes CASILATGADEAFF.

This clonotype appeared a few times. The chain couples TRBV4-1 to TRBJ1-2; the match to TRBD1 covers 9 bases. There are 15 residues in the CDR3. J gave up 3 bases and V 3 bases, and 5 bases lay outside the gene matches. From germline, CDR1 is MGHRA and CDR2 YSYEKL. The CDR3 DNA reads TGCGCCAGCAGCCATACAGGGGGCGCGGACTATGGCTACACCTTC. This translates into CASSHTGGADYGYTF.

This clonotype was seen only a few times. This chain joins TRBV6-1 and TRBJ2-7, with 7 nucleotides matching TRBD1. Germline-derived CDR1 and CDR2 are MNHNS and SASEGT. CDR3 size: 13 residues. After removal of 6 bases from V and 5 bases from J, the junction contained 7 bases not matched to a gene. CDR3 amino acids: CASRGSGGHEQYF. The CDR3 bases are TGTGCCAGCAGGGGATCAGGGGGTCACGAGCAGTACTTC.

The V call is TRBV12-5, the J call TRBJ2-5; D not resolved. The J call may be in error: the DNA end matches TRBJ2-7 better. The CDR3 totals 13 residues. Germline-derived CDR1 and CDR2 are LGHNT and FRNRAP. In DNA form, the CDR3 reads TGTGCTAGTGGTTTGGTACGGCCCTACGAGCAGTACTTC. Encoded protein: CASGLVRPYEQYF.

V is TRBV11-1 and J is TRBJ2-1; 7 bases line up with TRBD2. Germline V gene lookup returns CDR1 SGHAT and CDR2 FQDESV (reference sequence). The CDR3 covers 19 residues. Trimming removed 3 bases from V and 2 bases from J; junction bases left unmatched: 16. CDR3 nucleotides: TGTGCCAGCAGCTTCCCCCGGTGGGGACGCGGGAGAACCTACAATGAGCAGTTCTTC. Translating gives CASSFPRWGRGRTYNEQFF.

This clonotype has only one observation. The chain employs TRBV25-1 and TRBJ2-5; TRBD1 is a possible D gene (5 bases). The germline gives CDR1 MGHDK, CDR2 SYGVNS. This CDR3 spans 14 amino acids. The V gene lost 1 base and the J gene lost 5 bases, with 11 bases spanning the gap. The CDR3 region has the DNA TGTGCCAGCAGTGAATGGTCAGGGTTCGAGACCCAGTACTTC. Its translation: CASSEWSGFETQYF.

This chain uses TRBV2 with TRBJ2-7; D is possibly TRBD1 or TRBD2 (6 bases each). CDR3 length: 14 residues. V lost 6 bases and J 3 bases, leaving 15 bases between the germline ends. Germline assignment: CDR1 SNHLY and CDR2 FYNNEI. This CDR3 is CASRTSGAYYEQYF. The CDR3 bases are TGTGCCAGCAGAACCTCGGGGGCGTACTACGAGCAGTACTTC.